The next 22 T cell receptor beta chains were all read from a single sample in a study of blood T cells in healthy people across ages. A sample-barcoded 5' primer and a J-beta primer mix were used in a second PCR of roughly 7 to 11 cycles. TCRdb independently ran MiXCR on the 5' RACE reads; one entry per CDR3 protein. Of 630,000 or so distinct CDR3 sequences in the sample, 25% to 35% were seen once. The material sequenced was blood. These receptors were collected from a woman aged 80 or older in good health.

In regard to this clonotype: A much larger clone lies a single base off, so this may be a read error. The CDR3 DNA is TGTGCCTGCAGCCAAGATCCGACAGGGGTGAGCTACACCTTC. Residues: CACSQDPTGVSYTF. The rearrangement uses TRBV4-2 and TRBJ1-2; 8 nucleotides align to TRBD1. Per germline, CDR1 LGHNA and CDR2 YNFKEQ. CDR3 size: 14 residues.

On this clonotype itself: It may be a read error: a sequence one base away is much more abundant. The CDR3 loop reads CASSGGAQADTQYF. CDR3 coding DNA: TGTGCCAGCAGCGGAGGGGCGCAGGCAGATACGCAGTATTTT. This rearrangement joins TRBV9 to TRBJ2-3; D possibly matches TRBD1 or TRBD2 (5 bases each). The ends were cut back, 3 bases at V and 4 bases at J, with 12 bases in the middle. The CDR3 has 14 amino acids. Germline V CDR1 and CDR2: SGDLS, YYNGEE.

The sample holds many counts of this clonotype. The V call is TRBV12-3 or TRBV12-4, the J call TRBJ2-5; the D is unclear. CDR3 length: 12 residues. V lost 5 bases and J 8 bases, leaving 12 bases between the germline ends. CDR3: CASSPNGVTQYF. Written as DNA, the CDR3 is TGTGCCAGCAGTCCGAATGGGGTCACCCAGTACTTC.

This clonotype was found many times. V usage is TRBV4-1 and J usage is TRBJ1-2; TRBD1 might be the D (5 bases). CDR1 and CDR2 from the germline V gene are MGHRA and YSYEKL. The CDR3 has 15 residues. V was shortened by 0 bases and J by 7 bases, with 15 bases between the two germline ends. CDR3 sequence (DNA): TGCGCCAGCAGCCAAGACCAGGGTGCGGGTCTTGGCTACACCTTC. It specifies CASSQDQGAGLGYTF.

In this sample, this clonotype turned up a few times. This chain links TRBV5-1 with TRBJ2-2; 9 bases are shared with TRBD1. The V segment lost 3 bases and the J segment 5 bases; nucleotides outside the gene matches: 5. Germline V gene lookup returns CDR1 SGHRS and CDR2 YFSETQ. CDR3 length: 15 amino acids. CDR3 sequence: CASSYTGTGTGELFF. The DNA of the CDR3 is TGCGCCAGCAGCTACACCGGGACAGGGACCGGGGAGCTGTTTTTT.

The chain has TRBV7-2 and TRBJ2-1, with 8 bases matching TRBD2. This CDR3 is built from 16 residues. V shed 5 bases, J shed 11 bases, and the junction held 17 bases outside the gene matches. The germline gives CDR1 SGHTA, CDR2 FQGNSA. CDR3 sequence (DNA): TGTGCCAGCAGCCAGGGGCGAGCGGGGGTCCTTTCTCAGCAGTTCTTC. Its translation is CASSQGRAGVLSQQFF.

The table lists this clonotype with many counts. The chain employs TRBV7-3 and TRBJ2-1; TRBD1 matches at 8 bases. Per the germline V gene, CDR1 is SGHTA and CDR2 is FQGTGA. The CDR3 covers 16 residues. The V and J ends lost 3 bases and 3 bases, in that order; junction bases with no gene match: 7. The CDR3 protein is CASSLLPGQVYNEQFF. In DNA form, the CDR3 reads TGTGCCAGCAGCTTGTTACCGGGACAGGTCTACAATGAGCAGTTCTTC. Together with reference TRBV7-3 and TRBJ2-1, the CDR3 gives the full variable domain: GAGVSQTPSNKVTEKGKYVELRCDPISGHTALYWYRQSLGQGPEFLIYFQGTGAADDSGLPNDRFFAVRPEGSVSTLKIQRTERGDSAVYLCASSLLPGQVYNEQFFGPGTRLTVL.

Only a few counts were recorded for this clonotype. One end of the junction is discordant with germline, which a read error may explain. The CDR3 region has the DNA TGTGCCAGCAGTTCGCCGGGACAGGGAACCTACGAGCAGTGCTTC. Amino acid sequence: CASSSPGQGTYEQCF. The chain is built from TRBV28 and TRBJ2-7, with 9 bases matching TRBD1. This CDR3 region has 15 residues. In germline, CDR1 is MDHEN, CDR2 SYDVKM.

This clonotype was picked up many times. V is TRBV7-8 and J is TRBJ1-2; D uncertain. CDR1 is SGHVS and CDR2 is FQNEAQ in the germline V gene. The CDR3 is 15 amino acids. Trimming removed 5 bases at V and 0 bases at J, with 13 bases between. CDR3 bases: TGTGCCAGCAGCCTGAGTAACCGAGCTAACTATGGCTACACCTTC. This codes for CASSLSNRANYGYTF. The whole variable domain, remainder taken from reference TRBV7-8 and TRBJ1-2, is GAGVSQSPRYKVAKRGQDVALRCDPISGHVSLFWYQQALGQGPEFLTYFQNEAQLDKSGLPSDRFFAERPEGSVSTLKIQRTQQEDSAVYLCASSLSNRANYGYTFGSGTRLTVV.

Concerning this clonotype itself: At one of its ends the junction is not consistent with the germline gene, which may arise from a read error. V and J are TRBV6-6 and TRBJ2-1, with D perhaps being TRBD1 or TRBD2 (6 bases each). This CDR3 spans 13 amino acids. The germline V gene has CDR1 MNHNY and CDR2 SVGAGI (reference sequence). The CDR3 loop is CVSSYGGGETQFF. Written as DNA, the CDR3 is TGTGTCAGCAGTTATGGGGGCGGGGAGACCCAGTTCTTC.

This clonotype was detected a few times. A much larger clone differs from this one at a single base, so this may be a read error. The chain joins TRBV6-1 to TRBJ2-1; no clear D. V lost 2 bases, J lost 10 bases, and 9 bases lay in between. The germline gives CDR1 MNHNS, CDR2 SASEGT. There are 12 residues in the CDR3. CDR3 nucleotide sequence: TGTGCCAGCAGTGAATCAAGCTACGAGCAGTTCTTC. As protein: CASSESSYEQFF.

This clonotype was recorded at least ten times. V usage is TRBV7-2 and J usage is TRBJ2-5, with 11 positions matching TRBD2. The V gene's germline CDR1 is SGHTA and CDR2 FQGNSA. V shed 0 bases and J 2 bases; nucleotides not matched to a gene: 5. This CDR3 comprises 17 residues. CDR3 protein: CASSLALAGGLQETQYF. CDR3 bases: TGTGCCAGCAGCTTAGCTTTAGCGGGGGGGCTGCAAGAGACCCAGTACTTC.

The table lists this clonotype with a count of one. The CDR3 DNA reads TGTGCCAGCACCTCCGGGACAGTGACTAGCGGGGGGCTCACAGATACGCAGTATTTT. Protein product: CASTSGTVTSGGLTDTQYF. V usage is TRBV3-1 and J usage is TRBJ2-3; 13 positions agree with TRBD2. V gave up 7 bases and J gave up 2 bases; unmatched junction bases: 15. The CDR3 loop spans 19 amino acids. Germline V gene sequence: CDR1 LGHDT, CDR2 YNNKEL (reference sequence).

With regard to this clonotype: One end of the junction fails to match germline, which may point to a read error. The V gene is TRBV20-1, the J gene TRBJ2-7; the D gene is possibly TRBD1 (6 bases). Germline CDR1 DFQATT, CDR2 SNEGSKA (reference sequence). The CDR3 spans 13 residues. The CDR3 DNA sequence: TGTAGTGCTAGATTTCTCAGGGGCAATGAGCAGTACTTC. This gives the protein CSARFLRGNEQYF.

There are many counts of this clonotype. The CDR3 nucleotides are TGTGCCAGCAGTTTTATGGCAACAGGCGCAGATACGCAGTATTTT. Its translation is CASSFMATGADTQYF. The chain joins TRBV27 to TRBJ2-3, with D perhaps matching TRBD1 (5 bases). The CDR3 covers 15 residues. The germline V and J ends were trimmed by 3 bases and 4 bases, with 14 bases remaining between them. Germline values: CDR1 MNHEY, CDR2 SMNVEV (reference sequence).

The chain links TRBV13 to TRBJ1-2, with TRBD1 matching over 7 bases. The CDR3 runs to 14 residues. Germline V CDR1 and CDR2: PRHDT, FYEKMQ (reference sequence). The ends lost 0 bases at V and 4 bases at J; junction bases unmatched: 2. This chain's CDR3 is CASSLGRGVYGYTF. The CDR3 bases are TGTGCCAGCAGCTTAGGCAGGGGGGTCTATGGCTACACCTTC.

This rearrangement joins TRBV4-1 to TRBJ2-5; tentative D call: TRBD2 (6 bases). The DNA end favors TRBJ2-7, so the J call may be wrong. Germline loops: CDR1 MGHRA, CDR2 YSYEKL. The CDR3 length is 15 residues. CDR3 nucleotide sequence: TGCGCCAGCAGCCAAGCCAGCGGGTCACTTTACGAGCAGTACTTC. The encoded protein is CASSQASGSLYEQYF.

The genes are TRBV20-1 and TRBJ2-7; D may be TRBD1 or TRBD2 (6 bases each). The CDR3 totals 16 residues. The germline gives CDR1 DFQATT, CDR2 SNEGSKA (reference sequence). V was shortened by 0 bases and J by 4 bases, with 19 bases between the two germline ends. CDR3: CSARDPRGGLEYEQYF. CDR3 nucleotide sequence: TGCAGTGCTAGAGATCCACGAGGGGGGCTTGAATACGAGCAGTACTTC.

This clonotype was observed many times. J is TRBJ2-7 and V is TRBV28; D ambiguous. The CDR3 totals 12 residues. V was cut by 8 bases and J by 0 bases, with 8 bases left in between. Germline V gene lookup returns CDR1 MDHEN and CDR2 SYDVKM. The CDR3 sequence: CASGELSYEQYF. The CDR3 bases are TGTGCCAGCGGAGAGCTCTCCTACGAGCAGTACTTC.

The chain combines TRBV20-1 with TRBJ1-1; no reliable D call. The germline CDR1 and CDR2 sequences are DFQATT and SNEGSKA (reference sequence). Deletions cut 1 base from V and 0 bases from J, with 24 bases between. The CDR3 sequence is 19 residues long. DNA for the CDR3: TGCAGTGCTAGAGCCCTATTCGGGGATTTCCAGCAGGTGAACACTGAAGCTTTCTTT. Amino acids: CSARALFGDFQQVNTEAFF.

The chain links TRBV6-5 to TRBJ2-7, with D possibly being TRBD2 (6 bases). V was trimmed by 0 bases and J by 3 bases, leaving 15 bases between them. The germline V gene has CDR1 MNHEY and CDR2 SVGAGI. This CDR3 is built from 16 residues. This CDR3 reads CASSYSWVRGLYEQYF. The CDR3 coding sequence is TGTGCCAGCAGTTACTCGTGGGTACGGGGACTCTACGAGCAGTACTTC.

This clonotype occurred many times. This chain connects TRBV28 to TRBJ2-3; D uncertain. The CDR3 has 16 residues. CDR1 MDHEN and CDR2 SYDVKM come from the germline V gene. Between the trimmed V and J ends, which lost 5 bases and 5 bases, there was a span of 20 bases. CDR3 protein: CASSTTRLVGRDTQYF. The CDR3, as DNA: TGTGCCAGCAGTACAACCCGGCTAGTCGGCAGAGATACGCAGTATTTT.